This entry lists 12 T cell receptor beta chains sequenced from one sample in a study of shared clonotypes between healthy human individuals. CD8 cells regarded as naive lacked CD45RO, were positively chosen for CCR7, and omitted terminally differentiated effector memory CD45RA+ cells. Some clones are missing from TCRdb's copy, which holds only in-frame ones; the method was immunoSEQ multiplex PCR. The data hold millions of clones, with approximately 94% observed a single time. The material sequenced was naive CD8+ T cells sorted from blood. The receptor source for this set is a man aged 18 to 29 in good health.

The chain combines TRBV7-8 with TRBJ2-5; D gene unclear. The CDR3 extends over 14 amino acids. Trimming pared 1 base from V and 2 bases from J, leaving 8 bases between. Looked up from germline, CDR1 is SGHVS and CDR2 is FQNEAQ. CDR3 DNA sequence: TGTGCCAGCAGCTTAGTTGAGGAGCAAGAGACCCAGTACTTC. Its translation is CASSLVEEQETQYF.

In nucleotides, the CDR3 is TGTGCCAGCAGTTTTAGCGGGAGAAGGCACGAGCAGTACTTC. Translation: CASSFSGRRHEQYF. The chain employs TRBV27 and TRBJ2-7, with 9 nucleotides matching TRBD2. The CDR3 runs 14 residues. Trimming at V came to 3 bases and at J to 5 bases, leaving 5 bases not matched to a gene. CDR1 is MNHEY and CDR2 is SMNVEV in the germline V gene (reference sequence).

The chain couples TRBV7-9 to TRBJ1-4, with 10 bases that match TRBD1. CDR1 SEHNR and CDR2 FQNEAQ come from the germline V gene (reference sequence). The CDR3 spans 14 residues. V dropped 5 bases and J dropped 7; count of bases not matched to a gene: 4. CDR3 sequence: CASSTTGGVEKLFF. CDR3 DNA: TGTGCCAGCAGCACGACAGGGGGCGTTGAAAAACTGTTTTTT. Filled out from reference TRBV7-9 and TRBJ1-4, the complete variable domain reads DTGVSQNPRHKITKRGQNVTFRCDPISEHNRLYWYRQTLGQGPEFLTYFQNEAQLEKSRLLSDRFSAERPKGSFSTLEIQRTEQGDSAMYLCASSTTGGVEKLFFGSGTQLSVL.

The chain uses TRBV9 and TRBJ2-1, with D possibly TRBD2 on 7 matching bases. The length of the CDR3 is 17 residues. Germline V gives CDR1 SGDLS, CDR2 YYNGEE. With 3 bases removed from V and 3 bases from J, the gap between germline ends came to 19 bases. CDR3 loop: CASSAGPGGRNYNEQFF. CDR3 nucleotide sequence: TGTGCCAGCAGCGCGGGGCCGGGGGGCAGGAACTACAATGAGCAGTTCTTC.

The chain links TRBV4-1 to TRBJ2-1; weak D call: TRBD2 (6 bases). Germline CDR1 MGHRA, CDR2 YSYEKL. Trimming left V 3 bases short and J 6 bases short, with 18 bases between. The CDR3 is 16 residues long. Here the CDR3 reads CASSQFGVGGSNEQFF. CDR3 sequence (DNA): TGCGCCAGCAGCCAGTTCGGGGTGGGGGGATCCAATGAGCAGTTCTTC.

The rearrangement links TRBV15 to TRBJ2-3, with TRBD2 matching 11 bases. Germline-derived CDR1 and CDR2 are LNHNV and YYDKDF (reference sequence). The CDR3 contains 18 residues. The junction had 10 bases not matched to a gene; V was cut back by 4 bases and J by 1 base. The CDR3 DNA reads as TGTGCCACCAGCATAACCCCACTAGCGGGAGCTGGCACAGATACGCAGTATTTT. This gives the protein CATSITPLAGAGTDTQYF. Supplemented by reference TRBV15 and TRBJ2-3, the full variable domain reads DAMVIQNPRYQVTQFGKPVTLSCSQTLNHNVMYWYQQKSSQAPKLLFHYYDKDFNNEADTPDNFQSRRPNTSFCFLDIRSPGLGDTAMYLCATSITPLAGAGTDTQYFGPGTRLTVL.

V is TRBV5-1 and J is TRBJ1-1; D is unresolved. The germline CDR1 and CDR2 sequences are SGHRS and YFSETQ. The ends were cut back, 4 bases at V and 1 base at J, with 8 bases in the middle. This CDR3 is built from 13 residues. The CDR3 protein is CASSPVPNTEAFF. CDR3 DNA sequence: TGCGCCAGCAGCCCGGTCCCGAACACTGAAGCTTTCTTT.

This clone has only one observation. V is TRBV7-8 and J is TRBJ1-2; 7 bases fit TRBD1. Looked up from germline, CDR1 is SGHVS and CDR2 is FQNEAQ. Trimming took 0 bases from V and 4 from J; bases not matched to a gene: 8. The CDR3 sequence is 16 residues long. The CDR3 DNA is TGTGCCAGCAGCTTAGCGCTAAGGGACAGTGCCTATGGCTACACCTTC. Translated: CASSLALRDSAYGYTF.

The chain carries TRBV28 and TRBJ2-1; TRBD1 matches at 12 bases. Germline CDR1 and CDR2: MDHEN and SYDVKM. This CDR3 spans 15 amino acids. With 6 bases clipped from V and 8 bases from J, the junction kept 8 bases outside the gene matches. The CDR3 reads CASRPPGQGAYEQFF. CDR3 sequence (DNA): TGTGCCAGCAGACCTCCGGGACAGGGGGCGTATGAGCAGTTCTTC.

The J gene is TRBJ2-7, the V gene TRBV5-1, with D maybe TRBD1 (6 bases). Germline V lookup: CDR1 SGHRS, CDR2 YFSETQ. V shed 4 bases and J shed 0 bases, with 20 bases lying between them. This CDR3 comprises 17 residues. The CDR3: CASSPWTPRGYSYEQYF. In nucleotides, the CDR3 is TGCGCCAGCAGCCCTTGGACCCCCAGGGGCTACTCCTACGAGCAGTACTTC.

The V call is TRBV7-2, the J call TRBJ1-5, with 7 bases lining up with TRBD1. There are 14 residues in the CDR3. Germline V gene data show CDR1 as SGHTA and CDR2 as FQGNSA. With 5 bases clipped from V and 7 bases from J, the junction kept 8 bases outside the gene matches. The CDR3 here is CASSPTGAGQPQHF. CDR3 DNA: TGTGCCAGCAGCCCCACAGGGGCCGGGCAGCCCCAGCATTTT.

V is TRBV4-3 and J is TRBJ2-7, with 7 bases that match TRBD1. The germline gives CDR1 LGHNA, CDR2 YSLEER. The junction had 3 bases not matched to a gene; V was cut back by 3 bases and J by 1 base. This CDR3 comprises 14 residues. The CDR3 reads CASSQTGYSYEQYF. Here the CDR3 DNA reads TGCGCCAGCAGCCAGACAGGGTATTCCTACGAGCAGTACTTC.